The sequence of this T cell receptor beta chain was determined in a study of cytomegalovirus exposure and HLA in healthy donors. Study-wide points: Another analysis was done later, and it associated approximately 18,000 TCR beta sequences with HLA alleles at 0.05 false discovery rate. Reported performance of the classifier showed diagnosis of cytomegalovirus status with high specificity and sensitivity. Excluded were some V segments that proved indistinguishable, including TRBV6-2 and TRBV6-3.

60 Vbeta and 13 Jbeta primers were used in PCR. TCRdb's table, derived via immunoSEQ multiplex PCR, lists solely in-frame clones and lacks some. The profile covers 140,000 or so clones, with almost 85% appearing a single time and roughly 10% taken by the ten largest. Germline assignment: CDR1 LNHDA and CDR2 SQIVND (reference sequence). V was shortened by 6 bases and J by 5 bases, with 20 bases between the two germline ends. The CDR3 totals 15 residues. In the case of this clone: The target antigen is unknown.

This sequence originates from a woman aged 60-70 years in good health and CMV-seropositive. The specimen was PBMCs. The rearrangement joins TRBV19 to TRBJ2-7; a possible D gene is TRBD1 (6 bases). The CDR3 sequence is CASRFGDIGRNEQYF. CDR3 DNA: TGTGCCAGTAGGTTCGGGGACATAGGCCGGAACGAGCAGTACTTC.